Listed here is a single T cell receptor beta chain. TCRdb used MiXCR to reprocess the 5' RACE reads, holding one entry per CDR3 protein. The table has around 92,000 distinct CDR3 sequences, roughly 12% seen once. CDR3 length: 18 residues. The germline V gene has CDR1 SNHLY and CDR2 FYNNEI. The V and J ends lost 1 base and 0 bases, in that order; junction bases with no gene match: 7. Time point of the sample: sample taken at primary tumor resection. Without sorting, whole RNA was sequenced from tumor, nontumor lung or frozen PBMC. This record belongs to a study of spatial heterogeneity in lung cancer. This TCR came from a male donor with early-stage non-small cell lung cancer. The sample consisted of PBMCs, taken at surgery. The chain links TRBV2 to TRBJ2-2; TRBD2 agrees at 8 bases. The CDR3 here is CASSEGSGSGTNTGELFF. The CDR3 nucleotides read TGTGCCAGCAGTGAAGGGTCGGGTAGCGGGACGAACACCGGGGAGCTGTTTTTT.